A selection of T cell receptor beta chains follows, all from one sample in a study of yellow fever vaccine responses in identical twins. Via MiXCR, TCRdb re-called the RT-PCR reads, giving one row per CDR3 protein. The top ten clones hold 0.9% to 1.5% of a sample with several thousand distinct CDR3 sequences, 85% to 90% of them seen once. The sample in question was T cells from blood (PBMCs), unsorted or a sorted subset (not recorded which), obtained before or after yellow fever vaccination (not recorded which). These TCRs come from a woman aged 18-35 years who received the yellow fever vaccine. Each CDR3 is given with its conserved first and last residue. Fields, in order: V gene, J gene, D gene, clone size, CDR3 DNA, CDR3 protein. A D gene is named only where the DNA matches it firmly. Clone size is stated in some rows and not others, as once, few, many or a class when expanded.

>TRBV4-1|TRBJ1-1|.|.
TGCGCCAGCAGCCAAATGGGACAAAAGGGCACTGAAGCTTTCTTT
CASSQMGQKGTEAFF
>TRBV30|TRBJ1-4|.|.
TGTGCCTGGAGTGAATACTTGGCAACTAATGAAAAACTGTTTTTT
CAWSEYLATNEKLFF
>TRBV2|TRBJ2-4|.|.
TGTGCCAGCAGCGAAAAAAACATTCAGTACTTC
CASSEKNIQYF
>TRBV12-3/TRBV12-4|TRBJ1-1|.|.
TGTGCCAGCAGTCAGGTGGGGGCCACTGAAGCTTTCTTT
CASSQVGATEAFF
>TRBV11-1|TRBJ1-5|.|few
TGTGCCAGCAGTTTGACAGATCAGCCCCAGCATTTT
CASSLTDQPQHF
>TRBV28|TRBJ2-1|TRBD1|.
TGTGCCAGCAGTTTCCGAGACAGGGGTCCCAATGAGCAGTTCTTC
CASSFRDRGPNEQFF
>TRBV2|TRBJ2-1|.|once
TGTGCCAGCAGTGATGTCGGGGCCGAGATCAATGAGCAGTTCTTC
CASSDVGAEINEQFF
>TRBV11-3|TRBJ2-7|TRBD2|.
TGTGCCAGCAGCTTATGGGGGGAGGGCGAGCAGTACTTC
CASSLWGEGEQYF
>TRBV6-5|TRBJ2-7|.|.
TGTGCCAGCAGTTCGGTCCTCCACGAGCAGTACTTC
CASSSVLHEQYF
>TRBV7-9|TRBJ2-5|.|.
TGTGCCAGCAGCTTAGTGCATCTTACACAAGAGACCCAGTACTTC
CASSLVHLTQETQYF
>TRBV15|TRBJ2-7|.|.
TGTGCCACCAGCAGAGACCAGGGCTACGAGCAGTACTTC
CATSRDQGYEQYF
>TRBV29-1|TRBJ2-3|TRBD1|.
TGCAGCGTTGCCCTTACAGGGGATAGCACAGATACGCAGTATTTT
CSVALTGDSTDTQYF
>TRBV29-1|TRBJ1-2|TRBD1|.
TGCAGCGTTGGCCTGGGGGGGACAGTTCCTAACTATGGCTACACCTTC
CSVGLGGTVPNYGYTF
>TRBV11-2|TRBJ2-1|.|.
TGTGCCAGCAGCTCACGCAAGGCTACCTACAATGAGCAGTTCTTC
CASSSRKATYNEQFF
>TRBV9|TRBJ2-5|.|.
TGTGCCAGCAGCGTGGGGGTGATGGAGACCCAGTACTTC
CASSVGVMETQYF
>TRBV11-3|TRBJ2-3|TRBD2|.
TGTGCCAGCAGCTCTTATAGCGGGGGGTCCAGCACAGATACGCAGTATTTT
CASSSYSGGSSTDTQYF
>TRBV2|TRBJ2-5|.|.
TGTGCCAGCAGTGCGTCCTTAGAGACCCAGTACTTC
CASSASLETQYF
>TRBV7-3|TRBJ2-1|.|.
TGTGCCAGCAAACAGCAAAACTCCTACAATGAGCAGTTCTTC
CASKQQNSYNEQFF
>TRBV12-3/TRBV12-4|TRBJ2-1|.|once
TGTGCCAGCAGGCCGAACACTGCTGGTGAGCAGTTCTTC
CASRPNTAGEQFF
>TRBV12-3/TRBV12-4|TRBJ2-5|.|.
TGTGCCAGCAGTTTTGAATCTCGGGGCCAAGAGACCCAGTACTTC
CASSFESRGQETQYF
>TRBV20-1|TRBJ2-1|TRBD2|.
TGCAGTGCTAGAGGGAACTTACTAGCGGCAGCATCCTACAATGAGCAGTTCTTC
CSARGNLLAAASYNEQFF
>TRBV29-1|TRBJ1-1|.|once
TGCAGCGTTGCCGGGCCCACTGAAGCTTTCTTT
CSVAGPTEAFF
>TRBV11-1|TRBJ2-7|.|.
TGTGCCAGCAGCCGCGGTGACCCCTCGGCCTACGAGCAGTACTTC
CASSRGDPSAYEQYF
>TRBV18|TRBJ1-1|.|.
TGTGCCAGCTCAACCGGGAACACTGAAGCTTTCTTT
CASSTGNTEAFF
>TRBV13|TRBJ2-7|TRBD2|.
TGTGCCAGCAACCGGGGCGGGGGATCCTACGAGCAGTACTTC
CASNRGGGSYEQYF